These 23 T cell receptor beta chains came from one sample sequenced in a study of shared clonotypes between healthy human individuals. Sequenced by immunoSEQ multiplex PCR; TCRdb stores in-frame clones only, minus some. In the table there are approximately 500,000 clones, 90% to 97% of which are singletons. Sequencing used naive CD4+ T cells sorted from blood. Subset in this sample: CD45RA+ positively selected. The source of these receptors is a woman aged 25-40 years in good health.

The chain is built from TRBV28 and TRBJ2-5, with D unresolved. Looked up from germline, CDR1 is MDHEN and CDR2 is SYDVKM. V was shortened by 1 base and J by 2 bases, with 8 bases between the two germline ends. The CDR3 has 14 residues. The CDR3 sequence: CASSLSLGQETQYF. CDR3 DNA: TGTGCCAGCAGTTTATCCTTGGGGCAAGAGACCCAGTACTTC.

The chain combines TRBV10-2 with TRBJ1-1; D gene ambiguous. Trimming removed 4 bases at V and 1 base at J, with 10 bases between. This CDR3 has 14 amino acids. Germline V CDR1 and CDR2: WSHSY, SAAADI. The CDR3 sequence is CASSGSGPNTEAFF. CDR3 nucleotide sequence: TGCGCCAGCAGTGGGTCGGGCCCGAACACTGAAGCTTTCTTT.

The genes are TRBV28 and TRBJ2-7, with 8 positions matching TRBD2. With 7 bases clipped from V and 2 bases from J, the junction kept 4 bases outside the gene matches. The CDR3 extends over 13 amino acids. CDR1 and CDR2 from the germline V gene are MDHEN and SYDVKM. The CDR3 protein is CASNSGDPYEQYF. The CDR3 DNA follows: TGTGCCAGCAATAGCGGGGATCCCTACGAGCAGTACTTC.

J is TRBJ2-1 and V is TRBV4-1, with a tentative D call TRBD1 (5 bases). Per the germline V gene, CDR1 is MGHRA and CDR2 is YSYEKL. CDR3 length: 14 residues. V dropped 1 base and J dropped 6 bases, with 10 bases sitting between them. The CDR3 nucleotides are TGCGCCAGCAGCCAAGTATGGCAGGGCAATGAGCAGTTCTTC. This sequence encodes CASSQVWQGNEQFF.

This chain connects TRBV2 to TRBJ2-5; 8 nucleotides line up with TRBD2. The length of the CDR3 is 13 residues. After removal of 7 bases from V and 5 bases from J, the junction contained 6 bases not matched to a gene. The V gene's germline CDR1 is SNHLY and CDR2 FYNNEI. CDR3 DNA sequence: TGTGCCAGCATGGTCGGGAGGGCGGAGACCCAGTACTTC. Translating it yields CASMVGRAETQYF.

Written as DNA, the CDR3 is TGTGCCAGCAGCGGGGGCACAGATACGCAGTATTTT. Translating gives CASSGGTDTQYF. V is TRBV5-4 and J is TRBJ2-3; D is uncertain. Germline assignment: CDR1 SGHNT and CDR2 YYREEE (reference sequence). The CDR3 extends over 12 amino acids. The germline V and J ends were trimmed by 4 bases and 1 base, with 4 bases remaining between them.

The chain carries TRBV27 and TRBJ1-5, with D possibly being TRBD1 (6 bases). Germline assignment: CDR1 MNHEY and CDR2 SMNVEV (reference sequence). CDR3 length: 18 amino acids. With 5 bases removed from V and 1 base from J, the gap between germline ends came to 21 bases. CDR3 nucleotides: TGTGCCAGCAGTCCGCGGTGGACAGTAGGGAAGAGCAATCAGCCCCAGCATTTT. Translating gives CASSPRWTVGKSNQPQHF.

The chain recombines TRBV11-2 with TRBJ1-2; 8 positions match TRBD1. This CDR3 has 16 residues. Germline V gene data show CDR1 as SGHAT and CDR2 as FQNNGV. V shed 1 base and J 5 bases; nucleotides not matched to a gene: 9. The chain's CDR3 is CASSLAGWTGRYGYTF. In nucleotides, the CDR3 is TGTGCCAGCAGCTTAGCAGGATGGACAGGGAGGTATGGCTACACCTTC.

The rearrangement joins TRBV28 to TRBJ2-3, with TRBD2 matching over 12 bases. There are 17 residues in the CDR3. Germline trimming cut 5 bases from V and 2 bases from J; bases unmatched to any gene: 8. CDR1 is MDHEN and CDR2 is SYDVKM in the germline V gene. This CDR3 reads CASSKPGTSGYTDTQYF. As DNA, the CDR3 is TGTGCCAGCAGTAAACCCGGGACTAGCGGGTACACAGATACGCAGTATTTT.

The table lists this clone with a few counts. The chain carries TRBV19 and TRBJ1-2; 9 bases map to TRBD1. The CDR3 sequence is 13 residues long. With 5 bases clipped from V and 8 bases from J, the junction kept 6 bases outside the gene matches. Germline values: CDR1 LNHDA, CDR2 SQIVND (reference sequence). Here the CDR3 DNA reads TGTGCCAGTAGTGACAGGGGGTTGGAGGGCTACACCTTC. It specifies CASSDRGLEGYTF.

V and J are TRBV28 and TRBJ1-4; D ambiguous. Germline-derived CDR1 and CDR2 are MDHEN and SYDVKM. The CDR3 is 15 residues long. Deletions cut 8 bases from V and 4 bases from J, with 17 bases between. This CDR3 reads CASPLKGRDNEKLFF. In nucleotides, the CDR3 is TGTGCCAGCCCCCTAAAGGGAAGAGATAATGAAAAACTGTTTTTT.

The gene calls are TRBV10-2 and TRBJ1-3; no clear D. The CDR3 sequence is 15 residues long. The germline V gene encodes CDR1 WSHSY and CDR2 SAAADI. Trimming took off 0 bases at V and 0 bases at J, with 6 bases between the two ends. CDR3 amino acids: CASSESTGSGNTIYF. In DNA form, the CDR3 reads TGCGCCAGCAGTGAGTCGACCGGCTCTGGAAACACCATATATTTT.

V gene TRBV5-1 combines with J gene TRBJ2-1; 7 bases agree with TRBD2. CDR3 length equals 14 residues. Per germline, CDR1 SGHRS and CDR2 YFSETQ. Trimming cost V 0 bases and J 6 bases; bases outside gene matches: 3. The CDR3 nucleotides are TGCGCCAGCAGCTTGGGCGGGAGTAGCAATGAGCAGTTCTTC. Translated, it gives CASSLGGSSNEQFF.

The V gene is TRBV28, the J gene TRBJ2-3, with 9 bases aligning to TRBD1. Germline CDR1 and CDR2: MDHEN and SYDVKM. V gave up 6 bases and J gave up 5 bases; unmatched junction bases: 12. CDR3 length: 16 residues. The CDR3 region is CASRSFRGTGLDTQYF. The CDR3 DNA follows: TGTGCCAGCAGGTCATTTCGAGGGACAGGGTTAGATACGCAGTATTTT. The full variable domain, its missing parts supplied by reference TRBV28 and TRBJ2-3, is DVKVTQSSRYLVKRTGEKVFLECVQDMDHENMFWYRQDPGLGLRLIYFSYDVKMKEKGDIPEGYSVSREKKERFSLILESASTNQTSMYLCASRSFRGTGLDTQYFGPGTRLTVL.

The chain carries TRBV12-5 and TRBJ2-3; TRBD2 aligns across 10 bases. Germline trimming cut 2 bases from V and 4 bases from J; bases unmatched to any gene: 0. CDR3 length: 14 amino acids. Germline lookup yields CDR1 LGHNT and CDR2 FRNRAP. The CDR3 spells CASGLSGRADTQYF. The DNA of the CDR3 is TGTGCTAGTGGTTTGAGCGGGAGGGCAGATACGCAGTATTTT.

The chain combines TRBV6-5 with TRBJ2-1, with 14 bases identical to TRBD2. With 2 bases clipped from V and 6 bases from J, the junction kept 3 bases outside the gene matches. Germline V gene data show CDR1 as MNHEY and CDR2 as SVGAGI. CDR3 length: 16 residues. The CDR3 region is CASSYGGLAGVNEQFF. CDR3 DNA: TGTGCCAGCAGTTACGGGGGACTAGCGGGAGTCAATGAGCAGTTCTTC.

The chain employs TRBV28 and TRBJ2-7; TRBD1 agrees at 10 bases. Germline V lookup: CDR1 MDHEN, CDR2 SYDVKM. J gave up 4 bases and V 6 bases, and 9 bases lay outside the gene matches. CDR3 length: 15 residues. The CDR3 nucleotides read TGTGCCAGCAGACTCCCCGGGACAGGGGTATACGAGCAGTACTTC. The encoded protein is CASRLPGTGVYEQYF.

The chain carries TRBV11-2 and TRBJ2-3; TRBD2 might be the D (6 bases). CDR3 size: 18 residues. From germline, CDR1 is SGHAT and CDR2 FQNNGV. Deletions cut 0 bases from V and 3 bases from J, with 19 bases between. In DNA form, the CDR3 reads TGTGCCAGCAGCTTAGAGGAGGGAGGATTGGTGTCGACAGATACGCAGTATTTT. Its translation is CASSLEEGGLVSTDTQYF.

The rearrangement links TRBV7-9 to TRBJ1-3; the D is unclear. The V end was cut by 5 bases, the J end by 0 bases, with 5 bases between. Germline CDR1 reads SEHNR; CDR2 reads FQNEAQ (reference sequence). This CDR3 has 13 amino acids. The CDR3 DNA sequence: TGTGCCAGCAGCCGATACTCTGGAAACACCATATATTTT. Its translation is CASSRYSGNTIYF. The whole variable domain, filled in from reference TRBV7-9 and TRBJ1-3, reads DTGVSQNPRHKITKRGQNVTFRCDPISEHNRLYWYRQTLGQGPEFLTYFQNEAQLEKSRLLSDRFSAERPKGSFSTLEIQRTEQGDSAMYLCASSRYSGNTIYFGEGSWLTVV.

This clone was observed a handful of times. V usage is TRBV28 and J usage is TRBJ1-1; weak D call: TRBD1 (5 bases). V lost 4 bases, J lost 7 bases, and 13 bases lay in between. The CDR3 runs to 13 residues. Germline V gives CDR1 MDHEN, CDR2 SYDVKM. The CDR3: CASSSGTRGEAFF. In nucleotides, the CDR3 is TGTGCCAGCAGTTCAGGGACTAGGGGTGAAGCTTTCTTT.

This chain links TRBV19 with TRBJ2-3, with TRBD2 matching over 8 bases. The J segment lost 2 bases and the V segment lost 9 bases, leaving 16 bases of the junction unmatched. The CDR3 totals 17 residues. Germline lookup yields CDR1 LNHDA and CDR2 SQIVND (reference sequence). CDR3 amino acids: CARAFLQAGELTDTQYF. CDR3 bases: TGTGCCAGGGCTTTCTTGCAAGCGGGAGAACTCACAGATACGCAGTATTTT.

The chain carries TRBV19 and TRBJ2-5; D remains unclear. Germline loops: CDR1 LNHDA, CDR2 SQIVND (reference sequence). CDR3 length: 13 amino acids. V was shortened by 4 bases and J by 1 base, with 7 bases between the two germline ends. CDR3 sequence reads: CASSSIAQETQYF. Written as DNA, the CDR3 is TGTGCCAGTAGTAGTATCGCCCAAGAGACCCAGTACTTC. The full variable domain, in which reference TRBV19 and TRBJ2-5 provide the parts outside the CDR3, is DGGITQSPKYLFRKEGQNVTLSCEQNLNHDAMYWYRQDPGQGLRLIYYSQIVNDFQKGDIAEGYSVSREKKESFPLTVTSAQKNPTAFYLCASSSIAQETQYFGPGTRLLVL.

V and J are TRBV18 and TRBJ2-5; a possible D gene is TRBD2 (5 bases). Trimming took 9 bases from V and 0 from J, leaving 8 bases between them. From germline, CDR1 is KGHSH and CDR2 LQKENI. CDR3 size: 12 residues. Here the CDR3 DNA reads TGTGCCAGTAGGGAGTACCAAGAGACCCAGTACTTC. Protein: CASREYQETQYF.